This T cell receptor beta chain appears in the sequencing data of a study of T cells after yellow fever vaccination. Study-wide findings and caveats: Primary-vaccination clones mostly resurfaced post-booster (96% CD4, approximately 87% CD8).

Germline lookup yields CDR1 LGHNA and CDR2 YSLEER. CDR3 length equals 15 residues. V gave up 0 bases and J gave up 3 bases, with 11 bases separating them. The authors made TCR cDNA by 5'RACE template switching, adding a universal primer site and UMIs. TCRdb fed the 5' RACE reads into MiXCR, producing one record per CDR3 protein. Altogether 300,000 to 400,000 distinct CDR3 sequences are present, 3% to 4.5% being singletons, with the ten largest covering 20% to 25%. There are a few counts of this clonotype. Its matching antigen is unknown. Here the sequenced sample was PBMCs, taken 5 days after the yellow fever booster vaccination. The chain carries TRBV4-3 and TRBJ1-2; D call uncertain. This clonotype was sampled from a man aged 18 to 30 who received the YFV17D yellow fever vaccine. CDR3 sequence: CASSQDDKGDYGYTF. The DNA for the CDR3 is TGCGCCAGCAGCCAAGACGATAAGGGAGACTATGGCTACACCTTC.